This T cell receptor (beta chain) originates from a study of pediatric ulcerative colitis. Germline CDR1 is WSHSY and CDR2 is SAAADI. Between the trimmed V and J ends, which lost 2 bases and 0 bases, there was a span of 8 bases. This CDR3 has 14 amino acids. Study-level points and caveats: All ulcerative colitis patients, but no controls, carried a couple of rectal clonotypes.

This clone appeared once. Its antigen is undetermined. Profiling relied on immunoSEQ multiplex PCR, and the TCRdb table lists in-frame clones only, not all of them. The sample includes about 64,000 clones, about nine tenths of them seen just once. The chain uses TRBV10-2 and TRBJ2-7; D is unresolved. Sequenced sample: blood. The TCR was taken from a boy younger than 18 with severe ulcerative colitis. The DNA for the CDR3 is TGCGCCAGCAGTGAGACGGAGAGCTCCTACGAGCAGTACTTC. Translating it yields CASSETESSYEQYF.